These 2 T cell receptor beta chains share one sample of origin, sequenced in a study of blood T cell repertoires in COVID-19. Profiling relied on immunoSEQ multiplex PCR, and the TCRdb table lists in-frame clones only, not all of them. The profile shows about 250,000 clones, about 90% of them singletons. Sequenced: PBMCs or T cells enriched from blood (not recorded which). The receptors were gathered from a woman under 30 who had recovered from COVID-19.

The chain has TRBV5-4 and TRBJ2-1, with D maybe TRBD1 (5 bases). The CDR3 is 15 amino acids. The germline V gene encodes CDR1 SGHNT and CDR2 YYREEE (reference sequence). Trimming cost V 2 bases and J 2 bases, with 11 bases left between them. The CDR3 DNA reads TGTGCCAGCAGCTTTGACAGAGTTGCCTACAATGAGCAGTTCTTC. This codes for CASSFDRVAYNEQFF.

V and J are TRBV24-1 and TRBJ1-5; TRBD1 matches at 9 bases. This CDR3 is built from 14 residues. Germline CDR1 is KGHDR and CDR2 is SFDVKD. The J segment lost 5 bases and the V segment lost 7 bases, leaving 5 bases of the junction unmatched. Written as DNA, the CDR3 is TGTGCCACCAGCGAAAACAGGGGGCATCAGCCCCAGCATTTT. Its translation is CATSENRGHQPQHF.